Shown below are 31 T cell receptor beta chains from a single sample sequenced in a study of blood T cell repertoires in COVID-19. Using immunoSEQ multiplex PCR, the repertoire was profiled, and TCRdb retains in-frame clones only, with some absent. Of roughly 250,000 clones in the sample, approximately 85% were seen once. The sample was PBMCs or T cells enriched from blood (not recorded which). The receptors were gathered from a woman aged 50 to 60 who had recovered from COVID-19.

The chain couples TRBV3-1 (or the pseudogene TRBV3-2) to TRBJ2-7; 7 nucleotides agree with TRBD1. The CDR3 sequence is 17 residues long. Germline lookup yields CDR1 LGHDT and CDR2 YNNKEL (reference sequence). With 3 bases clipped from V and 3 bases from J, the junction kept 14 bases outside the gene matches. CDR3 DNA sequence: TGTGCCAGCAGCCACCCCCGAGGACAGGCAGCTTTCTACGAGCAGTACTTC. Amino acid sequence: CASSHPRGQAAFYEQYF.

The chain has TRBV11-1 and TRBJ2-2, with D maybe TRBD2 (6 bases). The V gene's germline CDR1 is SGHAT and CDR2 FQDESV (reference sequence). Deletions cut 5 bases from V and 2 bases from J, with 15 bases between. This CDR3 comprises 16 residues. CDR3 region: CASSQWEVQNTGELFF. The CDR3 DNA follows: TGTGCCAGCAGCCAATGGGAGGTCCAAAACACCGGGGAGCTGTTTTTT.

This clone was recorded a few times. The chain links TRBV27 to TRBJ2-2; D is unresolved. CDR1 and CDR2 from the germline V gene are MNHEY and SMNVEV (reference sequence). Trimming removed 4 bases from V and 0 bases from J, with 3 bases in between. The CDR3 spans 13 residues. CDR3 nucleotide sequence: TGTGCCAGCAGTTCTGCGAACACCGGGGAGCTGTTTTTT. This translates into CASSSANTGELFF.

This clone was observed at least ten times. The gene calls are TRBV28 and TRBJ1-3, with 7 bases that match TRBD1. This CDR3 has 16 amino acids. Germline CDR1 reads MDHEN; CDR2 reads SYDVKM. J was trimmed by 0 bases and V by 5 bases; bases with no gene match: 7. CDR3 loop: CASSPGGTASGNTIYF. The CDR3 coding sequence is TGTGCCAGCAGTCCCGGAGGGACAGCCTCTGGAAACACCATATATTTT. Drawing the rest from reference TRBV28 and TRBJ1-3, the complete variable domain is DVKVTQSSRYLVKRTGEKVFLECVQDMDHENMFWYRQDPGLGLRLIYFSYDVKMKEKGDIPEGYSVSREKKERFSLILESASTNQTSMYLCASSPGGTASGNTIYFGEGSWLTVV.

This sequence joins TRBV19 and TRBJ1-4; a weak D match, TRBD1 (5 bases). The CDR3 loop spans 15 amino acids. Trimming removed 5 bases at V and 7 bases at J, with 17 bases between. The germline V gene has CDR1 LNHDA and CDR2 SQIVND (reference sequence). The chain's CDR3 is CASSSGGLIAEKLFF. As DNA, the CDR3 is TGTGCCAGTAGTTCCGGGGGACTAATAGCTGAAAAACTGTTTTTT. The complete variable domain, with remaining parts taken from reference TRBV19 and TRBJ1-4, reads DGGITQSPKYLFRKEGQNVTLSCEQNLNHDAMYWYRQDPGQGLRLIYYSQIVNDFQKGDIAEGYSVSREKKESFPLTVTSAQKNPTAFYLCASSSGGLIAEKLFFGSGTQLSVL.

The CDR3 region is CASSLASGQAGELFF. The CDR3 DNA reads TGCGCCAGCAGCTTGGCCTCTGGACAGGCCGGGGAGCTGTTTTTT. V is TRBV5-1 and J is TRBJ2-2; 7 nucleotides line up with TRBD1. Germline V gives CDR1 SGHRS, CDR2 YFSETQ. V dropped 0 bases and J dropped 6; count of bases not matched to a gene: 5. CDR3 length: 15 residues. Variable domain in full (rest from reference TRBV5-1 and TRBJ2-2): KAGVTQTPRYLIKTRGQQVTLSCSPISGHRSVSWYQQTPGQGLQFLFEYFSETQRNKGNFPGRFSGRQFSNSRSEMNVSTLELGDSALYLCASSLASGQAGELFFGEGSRLTVL.

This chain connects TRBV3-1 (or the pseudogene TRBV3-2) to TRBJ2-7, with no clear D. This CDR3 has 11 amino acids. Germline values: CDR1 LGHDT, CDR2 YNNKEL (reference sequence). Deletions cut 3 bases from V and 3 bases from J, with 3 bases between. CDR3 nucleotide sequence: TGTGCCAGCAGCCACATCTACGAGCAGTACTTC. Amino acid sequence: CASSHIYEQYF.

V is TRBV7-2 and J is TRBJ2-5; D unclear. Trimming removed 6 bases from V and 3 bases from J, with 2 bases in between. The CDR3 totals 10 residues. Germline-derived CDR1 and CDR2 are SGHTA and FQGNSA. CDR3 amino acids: CASSKETQYF. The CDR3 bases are TGTGCCAGCAGTAAAGAGACCCAGTACTTC.

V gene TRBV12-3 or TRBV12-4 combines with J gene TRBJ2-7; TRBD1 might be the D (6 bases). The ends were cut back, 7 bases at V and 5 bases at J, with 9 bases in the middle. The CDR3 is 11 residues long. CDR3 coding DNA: TGTGCCAGCACCAGGGGCCACGAGCAGTACTTC. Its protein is CASTRGHEQYF.

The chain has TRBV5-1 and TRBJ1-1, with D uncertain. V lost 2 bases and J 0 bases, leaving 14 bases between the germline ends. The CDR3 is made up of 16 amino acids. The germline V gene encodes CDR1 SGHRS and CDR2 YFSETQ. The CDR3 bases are TGCGCCAGCAGCTTTGCGTTCGCCCGGGTGAACACTGAAGCTTTCTTT. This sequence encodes CASSFAFARVNTEAFF.

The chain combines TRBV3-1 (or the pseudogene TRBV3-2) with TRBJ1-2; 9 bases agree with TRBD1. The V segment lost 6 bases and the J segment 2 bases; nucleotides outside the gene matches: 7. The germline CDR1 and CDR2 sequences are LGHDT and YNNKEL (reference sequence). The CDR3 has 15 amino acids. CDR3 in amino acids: CASSRGQGTNYGYTF. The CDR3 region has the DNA TGTGCCAGCAGTCGTGGACAGGGGACAAACTATGGCTACACCTTC.

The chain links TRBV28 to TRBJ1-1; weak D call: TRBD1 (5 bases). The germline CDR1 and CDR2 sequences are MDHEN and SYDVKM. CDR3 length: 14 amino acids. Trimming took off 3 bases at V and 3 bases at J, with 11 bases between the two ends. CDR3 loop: CASSFKGRYTEAFF. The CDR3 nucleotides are TGTGCCAGCAGTTTTAAGGGGCGATACACTGAAGCTTTCTTT.

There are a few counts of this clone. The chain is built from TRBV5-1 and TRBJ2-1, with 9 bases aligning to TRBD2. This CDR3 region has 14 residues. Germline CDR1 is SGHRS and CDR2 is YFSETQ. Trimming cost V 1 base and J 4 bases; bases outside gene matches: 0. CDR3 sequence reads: CASSLLAGYNEQFF. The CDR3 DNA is TGCGCCAGCAGCTTGCTAGCGGGGTACAATGAGCAGTTCTTC.

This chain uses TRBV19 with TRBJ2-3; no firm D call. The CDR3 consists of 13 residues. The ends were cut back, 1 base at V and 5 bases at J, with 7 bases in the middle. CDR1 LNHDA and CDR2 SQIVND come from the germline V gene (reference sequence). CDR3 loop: CASSIGGRDTQYF. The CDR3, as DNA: TGTGCCAGTAGTATAGGTGGGCGAGATACGCAGTATTTT.

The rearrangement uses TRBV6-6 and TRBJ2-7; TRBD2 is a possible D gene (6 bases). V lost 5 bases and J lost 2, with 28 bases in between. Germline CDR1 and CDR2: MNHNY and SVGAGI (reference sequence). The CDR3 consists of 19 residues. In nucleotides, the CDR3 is TGTGCCAGCAGTCCTCGCCCCCCTTCTAGCGCCGGGCTCCCCTACGAGCAGTACTTC. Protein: CASSPRPPSSAGLPYEQYF.

CDR3 in DNA: TGTGCCAGCAGTTTATCCCCCACTCCCCTGGAGGATGAGCAGTTCTTC. The encoded protein is CASSLSPTPLEDEQFF. The chain employs TRBV28 and TRBJ2-1; the D gene is possibly TRBD2 (5 bases). The germline CDR1 and CDR2 sequences are MDHEN and SYDVKM. V was trimmed by 1 base and J by 8 bases, leaving 18 bases between them. The CDR3 runs to 16 residues. The complete variable domain, with remaining parts taken from reference TRBV28 and TRBJ2-1, reads DVKVTQSSRYLVKRTGEKVFLECVQDMDHENMFWYRQDPGLGLRLIYFSYDVKMKEKGDIPEGYSVSREKKERFSLILESASTNQTSMYLCASSLSPTPLEDEQFFGPGTRLTVL.

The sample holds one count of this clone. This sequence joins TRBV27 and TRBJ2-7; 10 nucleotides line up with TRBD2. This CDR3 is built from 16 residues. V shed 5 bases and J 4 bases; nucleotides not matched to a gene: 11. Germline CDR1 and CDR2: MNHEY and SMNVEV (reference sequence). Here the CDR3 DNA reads TGTGCCAGCAGTCCTTCTAGCGGGAGCTTACTATACGAGCAGTACTTC. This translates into CASSPSSGSLLYEQYF.

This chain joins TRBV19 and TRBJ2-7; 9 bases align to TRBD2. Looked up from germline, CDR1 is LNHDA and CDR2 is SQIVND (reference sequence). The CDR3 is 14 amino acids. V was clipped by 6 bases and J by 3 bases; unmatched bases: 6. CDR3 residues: CASRQTSGHYEQYF. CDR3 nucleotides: TGTGCCAGTAGACAGACTAGCGGACACTACGAGCAGTACTTC.

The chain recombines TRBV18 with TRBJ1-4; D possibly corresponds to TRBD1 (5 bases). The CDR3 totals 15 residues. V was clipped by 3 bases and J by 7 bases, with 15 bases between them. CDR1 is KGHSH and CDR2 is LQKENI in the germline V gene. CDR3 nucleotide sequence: TGTGCCAGCTCACCGGGTCCTCAGGGTGGTGAAAAACTGTTTTTT. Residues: CASSPGPQGGEKLFF.

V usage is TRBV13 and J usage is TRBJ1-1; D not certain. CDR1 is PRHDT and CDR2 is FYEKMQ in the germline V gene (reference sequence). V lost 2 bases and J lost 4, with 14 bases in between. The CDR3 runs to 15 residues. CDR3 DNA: TGTGCCAGCAGCTTACGAGGAGAATGGCTCACTGAAGCTTTCTTT. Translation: CASSLRGEWLTEAFF.

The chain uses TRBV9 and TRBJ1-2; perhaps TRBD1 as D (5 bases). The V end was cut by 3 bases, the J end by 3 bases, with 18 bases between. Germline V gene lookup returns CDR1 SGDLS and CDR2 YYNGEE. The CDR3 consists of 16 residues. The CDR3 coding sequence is TGTGCCAGCAGCGCCAATCAACAGGAATTTTACTATGGCTACACCTTC. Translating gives CASSANQQEFYYGYTF.

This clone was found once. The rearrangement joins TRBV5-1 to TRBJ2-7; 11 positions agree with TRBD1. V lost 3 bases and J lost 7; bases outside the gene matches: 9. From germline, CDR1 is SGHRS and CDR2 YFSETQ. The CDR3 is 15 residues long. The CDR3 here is CASSYTGTGGGEQYF. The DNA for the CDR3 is TGCGCCAGCAGCTATACCGGGACAGGGGGTGGGGAGCAGTACTTC. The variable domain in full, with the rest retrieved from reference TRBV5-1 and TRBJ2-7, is KAGVTQTPRYLIKTRGQQVTLSCSPISGHRSVSWYQQTPGQGLQFLFEYFSETQRNKGNFPGRFSGRQFSNSRSEMNVSTLELGDSALYLCASSYTGTGGGEQYFGPGTRLTVT.

CDR3 protein: CASSLYQGGNYGYTF. CDR3 in DNA: TGTGCCAGCAGCTTATACCAGGGCGGTAACTATGGCTACACCTTC. The V call is TRBV7-2, the J call TRBJ1-2; possibly TRBD1 for D (5 bases). Trimming left V 2 bases short and J 1 base short, with 11 bases between. Germline-derived CDR1 and CDR2 are SGHTA and FQGNSA. The CDR3 contains 15 residues.

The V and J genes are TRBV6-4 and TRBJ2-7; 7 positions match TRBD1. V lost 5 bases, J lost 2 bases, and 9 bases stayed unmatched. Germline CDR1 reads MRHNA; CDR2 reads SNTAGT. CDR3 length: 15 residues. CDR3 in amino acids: CASSYGQDATYEQYF. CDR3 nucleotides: TGTGCCAGCAGTTATGGACAGGACGCCACCTACGAGCAGTACTTC.

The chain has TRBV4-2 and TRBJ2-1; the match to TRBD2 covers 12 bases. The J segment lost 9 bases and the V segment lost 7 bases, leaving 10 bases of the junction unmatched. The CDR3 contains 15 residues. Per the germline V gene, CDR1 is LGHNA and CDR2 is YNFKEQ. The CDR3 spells CASTETSGSFTEQFF. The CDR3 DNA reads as TGTGCCAGCACCGAGACTAGCGGGAGCTTTACTGAGCAGTTCTTC.

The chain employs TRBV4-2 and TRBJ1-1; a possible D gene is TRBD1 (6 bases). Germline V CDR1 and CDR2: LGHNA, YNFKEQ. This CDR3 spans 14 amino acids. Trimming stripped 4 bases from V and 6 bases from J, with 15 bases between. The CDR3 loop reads CASSPLSDRSEAFF. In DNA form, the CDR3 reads TGTGCCAGCAGCCCCCTCTCCGACAGGTCTGAAGCTTTCTTT.

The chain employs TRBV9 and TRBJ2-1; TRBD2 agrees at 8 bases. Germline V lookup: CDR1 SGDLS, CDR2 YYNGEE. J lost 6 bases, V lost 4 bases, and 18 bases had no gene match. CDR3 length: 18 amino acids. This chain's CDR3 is CASSHMAMAAGGSNEQFF. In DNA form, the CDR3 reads TGTGCCAGCAGCCATATGGCGATGGCGGCGGGAGGTAGCAATGAGCAGTTCTTC.

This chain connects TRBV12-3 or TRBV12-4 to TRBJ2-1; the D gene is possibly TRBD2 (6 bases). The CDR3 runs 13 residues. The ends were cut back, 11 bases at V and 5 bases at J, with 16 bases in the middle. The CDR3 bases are TGTGCCCAATCACGGAGGGGAAACAATGAGCAGTTCTTC. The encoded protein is CAQSRRGNNEQFF.

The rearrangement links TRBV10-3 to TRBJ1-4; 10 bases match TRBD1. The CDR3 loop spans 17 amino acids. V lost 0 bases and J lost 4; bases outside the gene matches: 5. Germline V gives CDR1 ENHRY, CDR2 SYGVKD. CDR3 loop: CAISESPRDRGNEKLFF. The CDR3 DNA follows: TGTGCCATCAGTGAGTCCCCCCGGGACAGGGGTAATGAAAAACTGTTTTTT.

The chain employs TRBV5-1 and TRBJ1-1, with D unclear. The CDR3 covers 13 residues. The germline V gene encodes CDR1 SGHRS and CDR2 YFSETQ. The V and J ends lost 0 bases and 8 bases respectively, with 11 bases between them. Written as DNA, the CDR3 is TGCGCCAGCAGCTTGGCGCTGGGCAGGGAAGCTTTCTTT. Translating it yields CASSLALGREAFF.

The DNA of the CDR3 is TGTGCCAGCAGCTTAGAAGGGGATCATTCACCCCTCCACTTT. This encodes CASSLEGDHSPLHF. This chain links TRBV7-9 with TRBJ1-6, with D maybe TRBD1 (5 bases). V was trimmed by 1 base and J by 8 bases, leaving 9 bases between them. Germline values: CDR1 SEHNR, CDR2 FQNEAQ (reference sequence). The CDR3 totals 14 residues.